Below, 25 T cell receptor beta chains from the same sample are listed, as sequenced in a study of vaccination and CD4 T cells after COVID-19. Time point specified: late sampling 161 to 241 days after vaccination in a few convalescent patients. Regarding treatment: roughly ten-day PBMC culture with coronavirus spike peptide pools or control peptides (ViraFEST assay). Sequencing of cultured CD4+ T cell DNA used the Oncomine TCR Beta short-read assay. TCRdb re-derived calls from the PCR reads in MiXCR, one entry per CDR3 protein. The sample has nearly 25,000 distinct CDR3 sequences, about 31% seen once. Which antigens these TCRs recognize remains unknown. Sequencing was performed on CD4+ T cells from blood, cultured in vitro, taken about 7 months after SARS-CoV-2 vaccination. The receptors come from a human donor who had recovered from COVID-19.

CDR3 sequence (DNA): TGTGCCAGCAGTTTACCGACGACAGGGACAGAGACCCAGTACTTC. Its protein product is CASSLPTTGTETQYF. The V call is TRBV28, the J call TRBJ2-5; TRBD1 matches 7 bases. The CDR3 has 15 residues. With V trimmed by 2 bases and J by 4 bases, 7 bases remained unmatched. Germline V lookup: CDR1 MDHEN, CDR2 SYDVKM. The full variable domain, in which reference TRBV28 and TRBJ2-5 provide the parts outside the CDR3, is DVKVTQSSRYLVKRTGEKVFLECVQDMDHENMFWYRQDPGLGLRLIYFSYDVKMKEKGDIPEGYSVSREKKERFSLILESASTNQTSMYLCASSLPTTGTETQYFGPGTRLLVL.

The J gene is TRBJ1-5, the V gene TRBV7-8, with D perhaps TRBD1 (5 bases). CDR3 length equals 14 residues. The germline gives CDR1 SGHVS, CDR2 FQNEAQ. V gave up 3 bases and J gave up 7 bases, with 13 bases separating them. CDR3 residues: CASSFPGYGQPQHF. The CDR3 bases are TGTGCCAGCAGCTTTCCAGGGTATGGACAGCCCCAGCATTTT. The whole variable domain, filled in from reference TRBV7-8 and TRBJ1-5, reads GAGVSQSPRYKVAKRGQDVALRCDPISGHVSLFWYQQALGQGPEFLTYFQNEAQLDKSGLPSDRFFAERPEGSVSTLKIQRTQQEDSAVYLCASSFPGYGQPQHFGDGTRLSIL.

This chain joins TRBV12-3 or TRBV12-4 and TRBJ2-5; no clear D gene. The CDR3 is made up of 15 amino acids. V dropped 5 bases and J dropped 5 bases, with 18 bases sitting between them. The CDR3 protein is CASSAARHNGETQYF. CDR3 coding DNA: TGTGCCAGCAGTGCGGCCCGGCACAATGGCGAGACCCAGTACTTC.

The chain couples TRBV6-5 to TRBJ2-3, with D unclear. The germline gives CDR1 MNHEY, CDR2 SVGAGI. V lost 0 bases to trimming and J lost 8 bases, with 12 bases between them. CDR3 size: 14 residues. The CDR3 bases are TGTGCCAGCAGTTACTCGAACTCCAGCCCTACGCAGTATTTT. This encodes CASSYSNSSPTQYF.

V is TRBV28 and J is TRBJ2-7; TRBD1 is a possible D gene (5 bases). Germline assignment: CDR1 MDHEN and CDR2 SYDVKM. The CDR3 loop spans 13 amino acids. Trimming removed 6 bases at V and 1 base at J, with 10 bases between. The CDR3 region is CASRLTGSYEQYF. The CDR3 DNA reads as TGTGCCAGCAGATTAACAGGTTCCTACGAGCAGTACTTC.

V is TRBV27 and J is TRBJ2-1; D is unclear. The CDR3 covers 13 residues. Between the trimmed V and J ends, which lost 5 bases and 5 bases, there was a span of 10 bases. Germline CDR1 reads MNHEY; CDR2 reads SMNVEV (reference sequence). The CDR3 DNA reads TGTGCCAGCAGTAATACCCTCAACAATGAGCAGTTCTTC. This codes for CASSNTLNNEQFF.

This sequence joins TRBV6-1 and TRBJ2-7; D is uncertain. Trimming removed 6 bases at V and 9 bases at J, with 21 bases between. Germline V CDR1 and CDR2: MNHNS, SASEGT. There are 14 residues in the CDR3. This CDR3 reads CASRVRNSPTPQYF. As DNA, the CDR3 is TGTGCCAGCAGGGTTAGAAATTCACCCACCCCGCAGTACTTC.

V and J are TRBV6-1 and TRBJ2-3; D is unresolved. This CDR3 region has 14 residues. Germline values: CDR1 MNHNS, CDR2 SASEGT. V lost 6 bases and J 2 bases, leaving 12 bases between the germline ends. The CDR3 DNA is TGTGCCAGCAGAGAGGATAGGGTCACAGATACGCAGTATTTT. Protein product: CASREDRVTDTQYF.

The chain links TRBV20-1 to TRBJ1-2, with a weak D call TRBD1 (5 bases). In germline, CDR1 is DFQATT, CDR2 SNEGSKA (reference sequence). The CDR3 totals 14 residues. V lost 3 bases and J lost 2, with 13 bases in between. CDR3 residues: CSASLGPRNYGYTF. For the CDR3, the DNA is TGCAGTGCTAGTTTGGGACCGCGGAACTATGGCTACACCTTC.

The rearrangement uses TRBV28 and TRBJ1-1; tentative D call: TRBD1 (6 bases). Per the germline V gene, CDR1 is MDHEN and CDR2 is SYDVKM. The CDR3 runs to 13 residues. V was trimmed by 6 bases and J by 0 bases, leaving 8 bases between them. In DNA, the CDR3 is TGTGCCAGCAGGGGGGCGATGAACACTGAAGCTTTCTTT. Translating gives CASRGAMNTEAFF. The entire variable domain, with the rest obtained from reference TRBV28 and TRBJ1-1, is as follows: DVKVTQSSRYLVKRTGEKVFLECVQDMDHENMFWYRQDPGLGLRLIYFSYDVKMKEKGDIPEGYSVSREKKERFSLILESASTNQTSMYLCASRGAMNTEAFFGQGTRLTVV.

CDR3 in amino acids: CASSLGDEQFF. The CDR3 nucleotides read TGTGCCAGCAGTTTGGGGGATGAGCAGTTCTTC. This chain connects TRBV27 to TRBJ2-1; D is tentatively TRBD1 or TRBD2 (5 bases each). The CDR3 sequence is 11 residues long. The V end was cut by 3 bases, the J end by 8 bases, with 5 bases between. Germline CDR1 is MNHEY and CDR2 is SMNVEV (reference sequence).

The CDR3 reads CASSYSSRVPLGEQYF. CDR3 in DNA: TGTGCCAGCAGTTACTCGAGTAGGGTCCCTTTAGGTGAGCAGTACTTC. This chain connects TRBV6-5 to TRBJ2-7, with unresolved D. The V gene's germline CDR1 is MNHEY and CDR2 SVGAGI. V was pared by 0 bases and J by 7 bases, with 19 bases between. This CDR3 has 16 amino acids.

The chain combines TRBV18 with TRBJ2-7; 10 bases agree with TRBD2. Trimming removed 0 bases from V and 5 bases from J; junction bases left unmatched: 7. There are 16 residues in the CDR3. Germline CDR1 reads KGHSH; CDR2 reads LQKENI. The CDR3 nucleotides are TGTGCCAGCTCACCACCAGGTCTAGCGGGAGCACACGAGCAGTACTTC. As protein: CASSPPGLAGAHEQYF.

The chain combines TRBV28 with TRBJ2-5; D perhaps matches TRBD2 (7 bases). Trimming took off 3 bases at V and 2 bases at J, with 13 bases between the two ends. This CDR3 spans 15 amino acids. CDR1 and CDR2 (germline): MDHEN, SYDVKM. CDR3 bases: TGTGCCAGCAGTTTGGGGGGGCGATTACAAGAGACCCAGTACTTC. This codes for CASSLGGRLQETQYF.

This clonotype was seen a handful of times. V and J are TRBV20-1 and TRBJ2-5, with D unresolved. The V gene lost 1 base and the J gene lost 2 bases, with 17 bases spanning the gap. The CDR3 is 16 amino acids. Per the germline V gene, CDR1 is DFQATT and CDR2 is SNEGSKA (reference sequence). This CDR3 reads CSARATFSAVQETQYF. CDR3 sequence (DNA): TGCAGTGCTAGAGCCACCTTTTCGGCGGTACAAGAGACCCAGTACTTC.

Within the sample, this clonotype is medium-sized. Written as DNA, the CDR3 is TGCAGTGCTAGAGAGGGGTCAGGTTGGCAAGAGACCCAGTACTTC. This gives the protein CSAREGSGWQETQYF. This chain uses TRBV20-1 with TRBJ2-5; D gene unclear. Between the trimmed V and J ends, which lost 0 bases and 2 bases, there was a span of 13 bases. This CDR3 comprises 15 residues. Germline V gene data show CDR1 as DFQATT and CDR2 as SNEGSKA (reference sequence).

In this sample, this clonotype turned up a few times. CDR3 sequence: CASSRDRQETQYF. DNA for the CDR3: TGTGCCAGCAGCCGGGACCGACAAGAGACCCAGTACTTC. This chain uses TRBV7-2 with TRBJ2-5; the D call may be TRBD1 or TRBD2 (5 bases each). V lost 5 bases and J lost 2, with 9 bases in between. This CDR3 spans 13 amino acids. CDR1 and CDR2 from the germline V gene are SGHTA and FQGNSA.

By proportion, this clonotype is medium-sized. The chain recombines TRBV20-1 with TRBJ2-2; D remains ambiguous. CDR1 and CDR2 (germline): DFQATT, SNEGSKA (reference sequence). V shed 5 bases and J shed 2 bases, with 12 bases lying between them. The CDR3 has 14 amino acids. The CDR3 DNA reads as TGCAGTGCTCGACACAACCTTAACACCGGGGAGCTGTTTTTT. Translation gives CSARHNLNTGELFF.

The V call is TRBV6-1, the J call TRBJ2-4; a weak D match, TRBD1 (6 bases). Germline CDR1 reads MNHNS; CDR2 reads SASEGT. The V end lost 5 bases, the J end lost 7 bases, and 21 bases lay between the germline ends. CDR3 length: 16 amino acids. The CDR3, as DNA: TGTGCCAGCAGTCGAGGAGCAGGGGCCGCGGCGAACATTCAGTACTTC. Amino acid sequence: CASSRGAGAAANIQYF.

By share, this clonotype ranks as medium-sized. The chain uses TRBV7-2 and TRBJ2-5; D is ambiguous. Germline V CDR1 and CDR2: SGHTA, FQGNSA. V gave up 3 bases and J gave up 4 bases, with 3 bases separating them. This CDR3 is 11 amino acids long. The CDR3 loop reads CASSFGETQYF. The CDR3, as DNA: TGTGCCAGCAGCTTCGGAGAGACCCAGTACTTC.

A word on this clonotype: At one boundary the junction diverges from the germline segment, which might be a read error. The rearrangement uses TRBV6-1 and TRBJ1-6; TRBD1 matches at 9 bases. The V gene's germline CDR1 is MNHNS and CDR2 SASEGT. This CDR3 spans 15 amino acids. CDR3 protein: CASSVGQGEGSPLRF. CDR3 nucleotide sequence: TGTGCCAGCAGCGTGGGACAGGGAGAGGGTTCACCCCTCCGCTTT.

The CDR3 DNA reads TGTGCCAGCAGCGCTACACGACTCTATGGCTACACCTTC. Protein sequence: CASSATRLYGYTF. The chain couples TRBV5-8 to TRBJ1-2; no clear D gene. V was trimmed by 4 bases and J by 4 bases, leaving 11 bases between them. Germline CDR1 reads SGHTS; CDR2 reads YDEGEE. This CDR3 spans 13 amino acids.

This clonotype turned up a few times. The V call is TRBV19, the J call TRBJ1-5; D gene unclear. The CDR3 sequence is 14 residues long. The V end lost 3 bases, the J end lost 3 bases, and 9 bases lay between the germline ends. The V gene's germline CDR1 is LNHDA and CDR2 SQIVND (reference sequence). The CDR3 reads CASSMQGYNQPQHF. Written as DNA, the CDR3 is TGTGCCAGTAGTATGCAAGGGTACAATCAGCCCCAGCATTTT.

V and J are TRBV7-6 and TRBJ2-1, with D possibly matching TRBD2 (6 bases). The CDR3 totals 15 residues. Germline loops: CDR1 SGHVS, CDR2 FNYEAQ. With 0 bases removed from V and 7 bases from J, the gap between germline ends came to 13 bases. The CDR3 DNA reads as TGTGCCAGCAGCTTAGCTCCGGGAGCGGCAAATGAGCAGTTCTTC. It translates to CASSLAPGAANEQFF.

This clonotype has more than one count but fewer than ten. The rearrangement uses TRBV28 and TRBJ1-1; possibly TRBD1 for D (6 bases). CDR3 length: 12 residues. Germline V gene sequence: CDR1 MDHEN, CDR2 SYDVKM. V was shortened by 5 bases and J by 3 bases, with 7 bases between the two germline ends. CDR3 in amino acids: CASSPGDTEAFF. Here the CDR3 DNA reads TGTGCCAGCAGTCCAGGGGACACTGAAGCTTTCTTT.